This TCR beta chain came from a study of blood T cell repertoires in COVID-19. Across the whole study: Spain, Italy and the United States supplied samples that represented acute and convalescent COVID-19. PBMCs, B-cell-depleted T cells, or T cells were the source of the cDNA or gDNA that made up the material.

For this clone: The same CDR3 also results from other DNA sequences found in this sample.

The repertoire was sequenced with immunoSEQ multiplex PCR; TCRdb's copy has only in-frame clones and lacks some. This sample has just over 60,000 clones, with approximately 80% found just once. Germline CDR1 reads SGHRS; CDR2 reads YFSETQ. The CDR3 sequence is 13 residues long. J gave up 5 bases and V 4 bases, and 5 bases lay outside the gene matches. The rearrangement uses TRBV5-1 and TRBJ2-5, with 7 bases fitting TRBD2. Sequencing was carried out using peripheral blood. This TCR was recovered from a woman older than 75 with active or convalescent COVID-19. The CDR3 region has the DNA TGCGCCAGCAGCCTCGGGGGAGGGGAGACCCAGTACTTC. Its translation: CASSLGGGETQYF.